These T cell receptor beta chains were read from a single sample in a study of T cells in Graves' hyperthyroidism and ophthalmopathy. TCRdb passed the multiplex PCR reads through MiXCR, listing each CDR3 protein once. This sample has about 770,000 distinct CDR3 sequences, with roughly 20% found just once. Material for sequencing was blood. These receptors were taken from a woman aged 50 to 60 with Graves' hyperthyroidism that later progressed to Graves' ophthalmopathy. Each CDR3 is given with its conserved first and last residue. The order of the fields is clone size, V gene, D gene, J gene, CDR3 DNA, CDR3 protein. A D gene is named only where the DNA matches it firmly. A row's size may be missing; if present it is once, few, many or a size class.

>.|TRBV20-1|TRBD2|TRBJ2-1
TGCAGTGCTAGAGATCTAGCGGGGGAGTGGGTGCAGTTCTTC
CSARDLAGEWVQFF
>many|TRBV9|TRBD1|TRBJ1-1
TGTGCCAGCAGCGTCGGACAGGGCTGGGGGAACACTGAAGCTTTCTTT
CASSVGQGWGNTEAFF
>many|TRBV2|TRBD1|TRBJ1-1
TGTGCCAGCGGGGGGACAGGGCCCACTGAAGCTTTCTTT
CASGGTGPTEAFF
>.|TRBV14|TRBD2|TRBJ2-3
TGTGCCAGCAGCCAGGACGATCCGGGACTAGCGGGGGCCCATACGCAGTATTTT
CASSQDDPGLAGAHTQYF
>few|TRBV7-9|.|TRBJ2-5
TGTGCCAGCAGCCAGGTGGCAGTCGATCCCCAAGAGACCCAGTACTTC
CASSQVAVDPQETQYF
>many|TRBV7-9|.|TRBJ2-7
TGTGCCAGCAGCTCTCGGGTGCCCTACGAGCAGTACTTC
CASSSRVPYEQYF
>few|TRBV11-2|.|TRBJ1-1
TGTGCCAGCAGCGTACTCCAGGGCGGCCCTGAAGCTTTCTTT
CASSVLQGGPEAFF
>.|TRBV7-9|TRBD2|TRBJ2-3
TGTGCCAGCACCGGAATCACTAGCGGCGGCACAGATACGCAGTATTTT
CASTGITSGGTDTQYF
>many|TRBV2|TRBD2|TRBJ2-1
TGTGCCAGCAGTCTTACTAGCGGGGATTACAATGAGCAGTTCTTC
CASSLTSGDYNEQFF
>many|TRBV2|.|TRBJ2-7
TGTGCCAGCAGTGGATTAGGGACGACCTCCTACGAGCAGTACTTC
CASSGLGTTSYEQYF
>many|TRBV6-2/TRBV6-3|.|TRBJ2-5
TGTGCCAGCAGTTTTGGCGGGGCGCAAGAGACCCAGTACTTC
CASSFGGAQETQYF
>.|TRBV28|TRBD1|TRBJ2-2
TGTGCCAGCAGGAGCCCGGGACAGGGTTTGGCCGGGGAGCTGTTTTTT
CASRSPGQGLAGELFF
>.|TRBV7-9|.|TRBJ1-1
TGTGCCAGCAGCTCAGACACATACACTGAAGCTTTCTTT
CASSSDTYTEAFF
>.|TRBV3-1|.|TRBJ2-7
TGTGCCAGCAGCCAAGTTGGAGGGGTAAAAGTAGGCGAGCAGTACTTC
CASSQVGGVKVGEQYF